Following are 17 T cell receptor beta chains from one sample sequenced in a study of shared clonotypes between healthy human individuals. TCRdb's table, derived via immunoSEQ multiplex PCR, lists solely in-frame clones and lacks some. The sample has about 2.5 million clones; about nine tenths are singletons. Sequencing was done on a sample of naive CD4+ T cells from PBMCs. Indicated subset: CD45RA+ positively selected. The receptor source for this set is a man aged 18 to 29 in good health. Some clones in this sample may be carry-over from other donors' samples.

The V gene is TRBV4-3, the J gene TRBJ2-7; 10 bases fit TRBD2. Per germline, CDR1 LGHNA and CDR2 YSLEER. Trimming took 3 bases from V and 3 from J; bases not matched to a gene: 11. The CDR3 loop spans 17 amino acids. CDR3 bases: TGCGCCAGCAGCCAGGGCAGACTAGCGGGTACCGTCTACGAGCAGTACTTC. It specifies CASSQGRLAGTVYEQYF.

CDR3 region: CASRMDRDNEQFF. The CDR3 DNA follows: TGTGCCAGCAGGATGGACAGGGACAATGAGCAGTTCTTC. V gene TRBV2 combines with J gene TRBJ2-1; 8 bases match TRBD1. The germline V gene has CDR1 SNHLY and CDR2 FYNNEI. V dropped 6 bases and J dropped 5; count of bases not matched to a gene: 3. The CDR3 extends over 13 amino acids.

The rearrangement joins TRBV5-1 to TRBJ2-7; 8 bases are a match to TRBD2. V gave up 6 bases and J gave up 6 bases; unmatched junction bases: 5. The CDR3 covers 12 residues. Germline V gives CDR1 SGHRS, CDR2 YFSETQ. The CDR3 DNA follows: TGCGCCAGCACTCTCGGGGGGGGCGAGCAGTACTTC. It encodes CASTLGGGEQYF.

The V and J genes are TRBV7-8 and TRBJ1-5; D is unresolved. The germline gives CDR1 SGHVS, CDR2 FQNEAQ. This CDR3 comprises 15 residues. The V and J ends lost 1 base and 0 bases respectively, with 7 bases between them. The CDR3 DNA is TGTGCCAGCAGCTTAGATGGGCTTAGCAATCAGCCCCAGCATTTT. It encodes CASSLDGLSNQPQHF.

V is TRBV7-9 and J is TRBJ2-1; 13 nucleotides agree with TRBD2. With 6 bases clipped from V and 8 bases from J, the junction kept 10 bases outside the gene matches. Germline V CDR1 and CDR2: SEHNR, FQNEAQ (reference sequence). The CDR3 totals 16 residues. The CDR3 sequence is CASSLRTSGSPYEQFF. DNA for the CDR3: TGTGCCAGCAGTTTAAGGACTAGCGGGAGTCCCTATGAGCAGTTCTTC.

This rearrangement joins TRBV7-8 to TRBJ2-5; TRBD2 matches at 7 bases. Losses at the gene ends were 5 bases for V and 4 bases for J; bases not matched to a gene: 10. The CDR3 length is 15 residues. In germline, CDR1 is SGHVS, CDR2 FQNEAQ. The CDR3 loop reads CASSRRLAEPETQYF. Here the CDR3 DNA reads TGTGCCAGCAGCCGAAGACTAGCTGAACCAGAGACCCAGTACTTC.

This clone came up a few times. The chain recombines TRBV15 with TRBJ1-5; D call uncertain. CDR3 length: 12 amino acids. V was pared by 6 bases and J by 1 base, with 4 bases between. The germline V gene encodes CDR1 LNHNV and CDR2 YYDKDF (reference sequence). This CDR3 reads CATRGSNQPQHF. The DNA for the CDR3 is TGTGCCACCAGGGGCAGCAATCAGCCCCAGCATTTT.

As for this clone: The sample has other DNA sequences that encode this CDR3 too. The rearrangement joins TRBV27 to TRBJ2-5; the D gene is possibly TRBD1 (6 bases). V was shortened by 6 bases and J by 2 bases, with 7 bases between the two germline ends. The CDR3 has 12 amino acids. Germline-derived CDR1 and CDR2 are MNHEY and SMNVEV (reference sequence). This CDR3 reads CASRRGQETQYF. The CDR3, as DNA: TGTGCCAGCAGAAGGGGGCAAGAGACCCAGTACTTC.

The V gene is TRBV7-9, the J gene TRBJ1-2; tentative D call: TRBD1 (5 bases). The germline V gene encodes CDR1 SEHNR and CDR2 FQNEAQ (reference sequence). V was cut by 4 bases and J by 7 bases, with 22 bases left in between. This CDR3 contains 16 residues. CDR3 loop: CASSSSSGTGFFGYTF. In nucleotides, the CDR3 is TGTGCCAGCAGCTCGTCCTCCGGGACGGGTTTTTTTGGCTACACCTTC.

V gene TRBV28 combines with J gene TRBJ2-6; TRBD1 matches at 9 bases. The CDR3 has 18 residues. With V trimmed by 5 bases and J by 1 base, 9 bases remained unmatched. Looked up from germline, CDR1 is MDHEN and CDR2 is SYDVKM. Written as DNA, the CDR3 is TGTGCCAGCAGTGAGCCGGGACAGGGTGGTTCTGGGGCCAACGTCCTGACTTTC. As protein: CASSEPGQGGSGANVLTF. The full variable domain, its missing parts supplied by reference TRBV28 and TRBJ2-6, is DVKVTQSSRYLVKRTGEKVFLECVQDMDHENMFWYRQDPGLGLRLIYFSYDVKMKEKGDIPEGYSVSREKKERFSLILESASTNQTSMYLCASSEPGQGGSGANVLTFGAGSRLTVL.

This CDR3 reads CASSLWRQGVNQPQHF. The CDR3 DNA reads as TGTGCCAGCAGTTTATGGAGACAGGGGGTTAATCAGCCCCAGCATTTT. The genes are TRBV28 and TRBJ1-5, with TRBD1 identical over 9 bases. This CDR3 region has 16 residues. The trim removed 0 bases at V and 4 bases at J, leaving 4 bases unmatched. Per the germline V gene, CDR1 is MDHEN and CDR2 is SYDVKM.

For this clone: This sample includes further DNA sequences coding for the same CDR3. The genes are TRBV9 and TRBJ1-2; D gene ambiguous. The V end lost 0 bases, the J end lost 4 bases, and 7 bases lay between the germline ends. CDR3 size: 13 residues. Germline CDR1 and CDR2: SGDLS and YYNGEE. Here the CDR3 reads CASSVDGIYGYTF. The CDR3 coding sequence is TGTGCCAGCAGCGTAGACGGCATCTATGGCTACACCTTC.

V and J are TRBV9 and TRBJ2-2, with D possibly matching TRBD1 (5 bases). The V gene's germline CDR1 is SGDLS and CDR2 YYNGEE. CDR3 length: 16 amino acids. Deletions cut 0 bases from V and 3 bases from J, with 12 bases between. The CDR3 region is CASSVGALGHTGELFF. As DNA, the CDR3 is TGTGCCAGCAGCGTAGGGGCCCTGGGGCACACCGGGGAGCTGTTTTTT.

The V gene is TRBV12-5, the J gene TRBJ2-1, with D uncertain. V was trimmed by 0 bases and J by 2 bases, leaving 8 bases between them. Germline assignment: CDR1 LGHNT and CDR2 FRNRAP. This CDR3 region has 15 residues. CDR3 nucleotide sequence: TGTGCTAGTGGTTTGGTAGGGCAACCCTACAATGAGCAGTTCTTC. This encodes CASGLVGQPYNEQFF. Filled out from reference TRBV12-5 and TRBJ2-1, the complete variable domain reads DARVTQTPRHKVTEMGQEVTMRCQPILGHNTVFWYRQTMMQGLELLAYFRNRAPLDDSGMPKDRFSAEMPDATLATLKIQPSEPRDSAVYFCASGLVGQPYNEQFFGPGTRLTVL.

The rearrangement joins TRBV6-5 to TRBJ1-2, with 8 positions matching TRBD1. Germline V CDR1 and CDR2: MNHEY, SVGAGI. Trimming at V came to 5 bases and at J to 4 bases, leaving 9 bases not matched to a gene. The CDR3 is 15 residues long. The CDR3, as DNA: TGTGCCAGCAGTCAATTTACCGGGACAGGCTATGGCTACACCTTC. Protein: CASSQFTGTGYGYTF.

The chain has TRBV6-1 and TRBJ2-2; tentative D call: TRBD2 (5 bases). V gave up 6 bases and J gave up 4 bases, with 9 bases separating them. The CDR3 contains 13 residues. Germline CDR1 reads MNHNS; CDR2 reads SASEGT. The CDR3 region has the DNA TGTGCCAGCAGGCTGGACTCCACCGGGGAGCTGTTTTTT. Translated: CASRLDSTGELFF.

This chain uses TRBV28 with TRBJ2-3, with TRBD1 as a possible D gene (6 bases). The CDR3 covers 14 residues. Trimming took 7 bases from V and 6 from J, leaving 17 bases between them. Germline-derived CDR1 and CDR2 are MDHEN and SYDVKM. CDR3 sequence reads: CASKQGGFRDTQYF. CDR3 sequence (DNA): TGTGCCAGCAAACAGGGTGGGTTTAGGGATACGCAGTATTTT.